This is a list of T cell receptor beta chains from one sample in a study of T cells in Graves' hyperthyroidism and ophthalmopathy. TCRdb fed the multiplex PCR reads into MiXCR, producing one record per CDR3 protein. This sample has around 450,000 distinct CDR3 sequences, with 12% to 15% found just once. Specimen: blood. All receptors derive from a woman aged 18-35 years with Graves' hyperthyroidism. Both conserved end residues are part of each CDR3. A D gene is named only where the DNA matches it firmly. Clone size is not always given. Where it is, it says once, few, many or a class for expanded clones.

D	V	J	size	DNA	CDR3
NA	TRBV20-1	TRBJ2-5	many	TGCAGTGCTAGTGTAGACAGCAAAGAGACCCAGTACTTC	CSASVDSKETQYF
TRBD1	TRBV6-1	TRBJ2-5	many	TGTGCCAGCAGAGGTATCGGGACAGAGAAGCAAGAGACCCAGTACTTC	CASRGIGTEKQETQYF
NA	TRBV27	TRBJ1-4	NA	TGTGCCAGCAGTTTTGAGGAAAGTGAAAAACTGTTTTTT	CASSFEESEKLFF
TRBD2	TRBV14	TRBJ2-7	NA	TGTGCCAGCAGCCAAGGGGGGGGATGGGCCTACGAGCAGTACTTC	CASSQGGGWAYEQYF
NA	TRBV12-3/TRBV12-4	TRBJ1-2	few	TGTGCCAGCAGTTTCCGGGCGGTAGGAAGGGATGGCTACACCTTC	CASSFRAVGRDGYTF
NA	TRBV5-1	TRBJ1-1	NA	TGCGCCAGCAGCTTCGATGTAGGCACTGAAGCTTTCTTT	CASSFDVGTEAFF
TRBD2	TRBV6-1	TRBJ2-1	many	TGTGCCAGCACCGATCTTCTAGCGGGAGGGCCGAACAATGAGCAGTTCTTC	CASTDLLAGGPNNEQFF
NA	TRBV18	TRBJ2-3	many	TGTGCCAGCTCACGAGGCACAGATACGCAGTATTTT	CASSRGTDTQYF
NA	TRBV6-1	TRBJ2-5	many	TGTGCCAGCAGTGAAGGGTGGAGCCAAGAGACCCAGTACTTC	CASSEGWSQETQYF
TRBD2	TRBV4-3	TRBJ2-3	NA	TGCACCAGCAGCCTAGCGGGAGGGCCCACAGATACGCAGTATTTT	CTSSLAGGPTDTQYF
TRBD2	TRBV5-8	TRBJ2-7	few	TGTGCCAGCAGCTTGGAGTTAGGGAGGGACCACGAGCAGTACTTC	CASSLELGRDHEQYF
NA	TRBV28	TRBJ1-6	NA	TGTGCCAGCAGCGACGGGGGGGAAGATTCACCCCTCCACTTT	CASSDGGEDSPLHF
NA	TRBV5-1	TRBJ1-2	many	TGCGCCAGCAGATCTTTTCAGGGGACGACGGTCTATGGCTACACCTTC	CASRSFQGTTVYGYTF
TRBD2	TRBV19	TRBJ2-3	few	TGTGCCAGTAGTATTGGGACTAGCGTCACAGATACGCAGTATTTT	CASSIGTSVTDTQYF
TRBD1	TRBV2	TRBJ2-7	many	TGTGCCAGCAGTGGACCCGGACAGGGAACCTACGAGCAGTACTTC	CASSGPGQGTYEQYF
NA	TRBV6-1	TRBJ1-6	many	TGTGCCAGCAGTTCTGTGGCAGCAAATTCACCCCTCCACTTT	CASSSVAANSPLHF
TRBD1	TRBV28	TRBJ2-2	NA	TGTGCCAGCAGTCCAGCGGGACAGGGGAGCACCGGGGAGCTGTTTTTT	CASSPAGQGSTGELFF
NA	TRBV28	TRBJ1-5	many	TGTGCCAGCAGTCCTCCAGGGGTTCGCAATCAGCCCCAGCATTTT	CASSPPGVRNQPQHF
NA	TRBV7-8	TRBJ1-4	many	TGTGCCAGCAGCTTCCTAACAGGTCCGACTAATGAAAAACTGTTTTTT	CASSFLTGPTNEKLFF
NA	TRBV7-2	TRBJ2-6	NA	TGTGCCAGCAGCCAGACTACTGGGGCCAACGTCCTGACTTTC	CASSQTTGANVLTF
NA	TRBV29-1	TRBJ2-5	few	TGCAGCGTTCGACTTCCGAGTCAAGAGACCCAGTACTTC	CSVRLPSQETQYF
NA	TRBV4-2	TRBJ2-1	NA	TGTGCCAGCAGCCAGGGAATGGGACGAGTTCTTATAAATGAGCAGTTCTTC	CASSQGMGRVLINEQFF
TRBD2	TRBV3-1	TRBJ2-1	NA	TGTGCCAGCTCCTACCTCATAGCGGGAGGACATCTTCCCTACAATGAGCAGTTCTTC	CASSYLIAGGHLPYNEQFF
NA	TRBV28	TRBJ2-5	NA	TGTGCCAGCAGTACCTACTGGGGAGGGGGCAGAACAAACCGGGGGCAGGAGACCCAGTACTTC	CASSTYWGGGRTNRGQETQYF
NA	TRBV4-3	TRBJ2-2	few	TGCGCCAGCAGCCAAGATCCGGCGAACACCGGGGAGCTGTTTTTT	CASSQDPANTGELFF
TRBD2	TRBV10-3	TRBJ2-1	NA	TGTGCCATCAGTGTACTAGCGGGAGAAAACAATGAGCAGTTCTTC	CAISVLAGENNEQFF
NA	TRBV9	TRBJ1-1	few	TGTGCCAGCAGCGTAGTGGGCCCGGGTGAGACTGAAGCTTTCTTT	CASSVVGPGETEAFF
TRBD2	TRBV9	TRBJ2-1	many	TGTGCCAGCAGCGTCGGGACTAGCGGGTACAATGAGCAGTTCTTC	CASSVGTSGYNEQFF